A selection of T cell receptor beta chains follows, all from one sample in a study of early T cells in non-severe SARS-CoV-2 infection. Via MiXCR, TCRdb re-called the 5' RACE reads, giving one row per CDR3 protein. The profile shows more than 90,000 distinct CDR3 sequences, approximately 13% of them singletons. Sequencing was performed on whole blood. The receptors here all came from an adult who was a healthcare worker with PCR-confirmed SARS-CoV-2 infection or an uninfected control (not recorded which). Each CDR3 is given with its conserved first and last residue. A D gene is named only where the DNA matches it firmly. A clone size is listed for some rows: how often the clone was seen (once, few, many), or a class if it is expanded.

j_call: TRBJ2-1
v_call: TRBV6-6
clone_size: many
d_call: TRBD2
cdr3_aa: CASSAGTSGYNEQFF
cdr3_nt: TGTGCCAGCAGTGCCGGGACTAGCGGCTACAATGAGCAGTTCTTC

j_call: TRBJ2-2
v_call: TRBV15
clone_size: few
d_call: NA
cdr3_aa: CATSVRGAGELFF
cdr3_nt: TGTGCCACCAGTGTCCGGGGCGCCGGGGAGCTGTTTTTT

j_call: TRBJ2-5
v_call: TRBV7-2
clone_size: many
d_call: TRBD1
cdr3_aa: CASNDRGLQETQYF
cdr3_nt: TGTGCCAGCAACGACAGGGGGCTCCAAGAGACCCAGTACTTC

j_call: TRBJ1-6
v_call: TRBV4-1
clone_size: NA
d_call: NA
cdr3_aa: CASSQVERSSYNSPLHF
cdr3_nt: TGCGCCAGCAGCCAAGTCGAAAGGAGCTCCTATAATTCACCCCTCCACTTT

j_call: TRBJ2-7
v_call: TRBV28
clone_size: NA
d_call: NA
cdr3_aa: CASSSSYDEQYF
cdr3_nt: TGTGCCAGCAGTTCCTCATATGACGAGCAGTACTTC

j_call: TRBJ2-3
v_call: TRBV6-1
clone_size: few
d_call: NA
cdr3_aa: CASSPQRRGADTQYF
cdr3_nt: TGTGCCAGCAGTCCCCAGCGGCGGGGAGCAGATACGCAGTATTTT

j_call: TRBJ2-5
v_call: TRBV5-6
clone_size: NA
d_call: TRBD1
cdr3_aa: CASSLRGRETQYF
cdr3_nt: TGTGCCAGCAGCTTGAGGGGGCGGGAGACCCAGTACTTC

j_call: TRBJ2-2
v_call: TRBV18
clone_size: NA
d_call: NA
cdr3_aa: CASSETGLAGELFF
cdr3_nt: TGTGCCAGCTCGGAAACAGGCCTCGCCGGGGAGCTGTTTTTT

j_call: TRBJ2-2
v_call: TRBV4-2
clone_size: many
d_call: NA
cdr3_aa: CASSQAIYRSAGELFF
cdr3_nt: TGTGCCAGCAGCCAAGCCATCTACAGATCGGCCGGGGAGCTGTTTTTT

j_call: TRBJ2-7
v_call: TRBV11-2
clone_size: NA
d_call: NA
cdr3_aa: CASRGVVYEQYF
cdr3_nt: TGTGCCAGCAGGGGAGTAGTGTACGAGCAGTACTTC

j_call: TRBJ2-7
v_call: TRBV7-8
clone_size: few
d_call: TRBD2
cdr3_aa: CASSLGRGGRLLMLEQYF
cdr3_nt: TGTGCCAGCAGCTTAGGGCGGGGGGGCCGTCTCCTAATGTTGGAGCAGTACTTC

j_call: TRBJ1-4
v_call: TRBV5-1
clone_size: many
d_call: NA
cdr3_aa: CASATIGGSWEKLFF
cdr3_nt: TGCGCCAGCGCAACGATAGGAGGGAGTTGGGAAAAACTGTTTTTT

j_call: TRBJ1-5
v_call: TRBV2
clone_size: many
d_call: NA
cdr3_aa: CASRLKSGVSNQPQHF
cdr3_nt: TGTGCCAGCAGACTCAAATCGGGGGTGAGCAATCAGCCCCAGCATTTT

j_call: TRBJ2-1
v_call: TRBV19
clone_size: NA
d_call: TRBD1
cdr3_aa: CASRGQGGIEQFF
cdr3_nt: TGTGCCAGCAGGGGACAGGGTGGTATTGAGCAGTTCTTC

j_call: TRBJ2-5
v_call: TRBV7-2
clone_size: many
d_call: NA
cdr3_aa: CASSLVPQETQYF
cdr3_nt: TGTGCCAGCAGCTTAGTCCCTCAAGAGACCCAGTACTTC

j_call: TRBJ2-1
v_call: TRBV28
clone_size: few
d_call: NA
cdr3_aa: CASSLTSREQFF
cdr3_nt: TGTGCCAGCAGTTTGACTTCGCGTGAGCAGTTCTTC

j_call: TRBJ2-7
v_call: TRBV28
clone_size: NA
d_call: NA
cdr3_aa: CASSRGGVQEQYF
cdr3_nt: TGTGCCAGCAGCCGCGGTGGGGTGCAGGAGCAGTACTTC

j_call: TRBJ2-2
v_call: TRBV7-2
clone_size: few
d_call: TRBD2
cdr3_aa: CASSALSGGTNTGELFF
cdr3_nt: TGTGCCAGCAGCGCGCTTAGCGGGGGGACGAACACCGGGGAGCTGTTTTTT

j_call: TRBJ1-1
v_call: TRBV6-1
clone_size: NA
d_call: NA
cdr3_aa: CASSELPLNTEAFF
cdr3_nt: TGTGCCAGCAGTGAACTCCCCCTGAACACTGAAGCTTTCTTT

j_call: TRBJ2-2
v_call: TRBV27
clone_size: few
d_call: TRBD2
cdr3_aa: CASSLRLAGGPNTGELFF
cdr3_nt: TGTGCCAGCAGTTTAAGACTAGCGGGGGGGCCGAACACCGGGGAGCTGTTTTTT

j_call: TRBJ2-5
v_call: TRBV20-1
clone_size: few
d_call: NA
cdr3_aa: CSARRSRAQETQYF
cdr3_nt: TGCAGTGCTAGAAGGTCCAGGGCCCAAGAGACCCAGTACTTC

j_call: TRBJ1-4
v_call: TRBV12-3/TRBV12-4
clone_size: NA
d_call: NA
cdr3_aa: CASSLGGQLNEKLFF
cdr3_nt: TGTGCCAGCAGTTTAGGAGGGCAGCTTAATGAAAAACTGTTTTTT

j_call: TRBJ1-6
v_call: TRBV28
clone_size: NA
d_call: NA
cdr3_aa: CASWDRVSPLHF
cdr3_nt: TGTGCCAGCTGGGACCGTGTATCACCCCTCCACTTT